These T cell receptor beta chains were read from a single sample in a study of identifying expanded T cells in peripheral blood. Using immunoSEQ multiplex PCR, the repertoire was profiled, and TCRdb retains in-frame clones only, with some absent. The table lists 100,000 to 150,000 clones, roughly 80% of them singletons. Sequencing input: blood. These receptors all come from a person between 18 and 69 years old in good health. The CDR3 runs from the conserved cysteine through the conserved F or W. Each record gives: clone size, D gene, V gene, J gene, CDR3 DNA, CDR3 protein. A D gene is named only where the DNA matches it firmly. Only part of the rows carry a size: once, few, many, or a class if the clone is expanded.

NA,NA,TRBV6-6,TRBJ2-3,TGTGCCAGCAGCCACCGGGACTCAACCACAGATACGCAGTATTTT,CASSHRDSTTDTQYF
NA,TRBD1,TRBV30,TRBJ1-5,TGTGCCTGGACCACGGGACAGGGCCTCAATCAGCCCCAGCATTTT,CAWTTGQGLNQPQHF
NA,NA,TRBV20-1,TRBJ1-4,TGCAGTGGGACCGCCCGGCAGGAACTGTTTTTT,CSGTARQELFF
NA,NA,TRBV30,TRBJ1-2,TGTGCCTGGAGTGTACCGGGGGGAGGGGCGCTTATAGGGTATGGCTACACCTTC,CAWSVPGGGALIGYGYTF
once,NA,TRBV11-2,TRBJ1-1,TGTGCCAGCAGCTTAGAGGCGGCCTACACTGAAGCTTTCTTT,CASSLEAAYTEAFF
NA,NA,TRBV5-6,TRBJ2-1,TGTGCCAGCAGCTTGGGATTGGATGGCGGCAATGAGCAGTTCTTC,CASSLGLDGGNEQFF
NA,NA,TRBV6-6,TRBJ1-2,TGTGCCAGCACCCTTTCTGGGGGAAACTATGGCTACACCTTC,CASTLSGGNYGYTF
NA,NA,TRBV13,TRBJ1-1,TGTGCCAGCAGCCTGGAATGGATAGGGAACACTGAAGCTTTCTTT,CASSLEWIGNTEAFF
NA,NA,TRBV29-1,TRBJ2-7,TGCAGCGTTGAAGATAGCGACTCGGGCTACGAGCAGTACTTC,CSVEDSDSGYEQYF
NA,NA,TRBV4-3,TRBJ1-1,TGCGCCAGCAGCCAAGATTGGGAGGACATCCGATGGACTGAAGCTTTCTTT,CASSQDWEDIRWTEAFF
NA,TRBD1,TRBV19,TRBJ1-1,TGTGCCAGTAGTATAGGGGGGACAGGAGAAGCTTTCTTT,CASSIGGTGEAFF
NA,NA,TRBV27,TRBJ1-6,TGTGCCACTAAGGAGGGTAATTCACCCCTCCACTTT,CATKEGNSPLHF
few,TRBD2,TRBV5-1,TRBJ2-3,TGCGCCAGCAGCTTGGTATGGCCAGGGTGGGACTACACAGATACGCAGTATTTT,CASSLVWPGWDYTDTQYF
NA,NA,TRBV7-2,TRBJ1-4,TGTGCCAGCAGCTTTCGGGTGGGGAATGAAAAACTGTTTTTT,CASSFRVGNEKLFF
NA,NA,TRBV19,TRBJ2-7,TGTGCCAGTAGTGCCGGGGACGGGCGGGGAGGATCCTACGAGCAGTACTTC,CASSAGDGRGGSYEQYF
NA,TRBD1,TRBV29-1,TRBJ1-2,TGCAGCGCCCAACAGGGGCACTATGGCTACACCTTC,CSAQQGHYGYTF
NA,TRBD1,TRBV7-2,TRBJ2-7,TGTGCCAGCAGCCGAAGGGGCGGGACAGGGAGAACCTACGAGCAGTACTTC,CASSRRGGTGRTYEQYF
NA,TRBD2,TRBV2,TRBJ2-5,TGTGCCAGCAGCGTTGGACTAGCCGTGACAGAGACCCAGTACTTC,CASSVGLAVTETQYF
NA,NA,TRBV5-1,TRBJ1-3,TGCGCCAGCAGCGCGGACACCTCTGGAAACACCATATATTTT,CASSADTSGNTIYF
NA,NA,TRBV19,TRBJ1-4,TGTGCCAGTAGTATAGTATATAATGAAAAACTGTTTTTT,CASSIVYNEKLFF
NA,NA,TRBV7-9,TRBJ1-2,TGTGCCAGCAGCTTAGTTTTAGCCGGCGGCTACACCTTC,CASSLVLAGGYTF
NA,NA,TRBV5-1,TRBJ2-5,TGCGCCAGCAGCCCTCTCGGGCAGGAGACCCAGTACTTC,CASSPLGQETQYF
NA,NA,TRBV18,TRBJ2-7,TGTGCCAGCTCACCTCTAGGTCGCGACGAGCAGTACTTC,CASSPLGRDEQYF
NA,NA,TRBV7-2,TRBJ2-7,TGTGCCAGCAGCTTAGCCCTCCCGTTCGGGGTTGGGTACGAGCAGTACTTC,CASSLALPFGVGYEQYF
NA,NA,TRBV12-5,TRBJ1-5,TGTGCTAGTGGTTTCGGCCTGCAGCCCCAGCATTTT,CASGFGLQPQHF
NA,NA,TRBV10-3,TRBJ2-1,TGTGCCACCCAGGGGACCTACAATGAGCAGTTCTTC,CATQGTYNEQFF
NA,NA,TRBV19,TRBJ2-2,TGTGCCAGTAGGTGGCAGGAGAACACCGGGGAGCTGTTTTTT,CASRWQENTGELFF
NA,NA,TRBV7-2,TRBJ1-6,TGTGCCAGCAGCTTGGGATGGCAGTCCTATAATTCACCCCTCCACTTT,CASSLGWQSYNSPLHF
NA,NA,TRBV13,TRBJ1-1,TGTGCCAGCAGCTTATCCAGGAAAGCTTTCTTT,CASSLSRKAFF
NA,TRBD1,TRBV6-5,TRBJ2-1,TGTGCCAGCAGGGGACAGGGCAGCGAGCAGTTCTTC,CASRGQGSEQFF
NA,TRBD1,TRBV29-1,TRBJ1-1,TGCAGCGTGGATGAAACAGGGGACACTGAAGCTTTCTTT,CSVDETGDTEAFF
NA,TRBD2,TRBV11-2,TRBJ2-3,TGTGCCAGCAGCTTCTCTAGCGGTAGCACAGATACGCAGTATTTT,CASSFSSGSTDTQYF